These 21 T cell receptor beta chains share one sample of origin, sequenced in a study of CD8 T cells in ankylosing spondylitis. TCRdb passed the 5' RACE reads through MiXCR, listing each CDR3 protein once. The sample consists of 10,000 to 15,000 distinct CDR3 sequences, over 2.5% of them appearing once. Sequencing input: blood, either unsorted or a sorted T cell fraction (not recorded which). Source of these receptors: a male donor with ankylosing spondylitis or in good health (not recorded which).

This clonotype showed up many times. The chain links TRBV9 to TRBJ2-7; TRBD1 might be the D (5 bases). CDR1 SGDLS and CDR2 YYNGEE come from the germline V gene. This CDR3 comprises 15 residues. V was shortened by 0 bases and J by 2 bases, with 12 bases between the two germline ends. CDR3 sequence: CASSVEVTGPYEQYF. The CDR3 bases are TGTGCCAGCAGCGTAGAGGTAACAGGACCCTACGAGCAGTACTTC.

This clonotype was detected many times. The rearrangement uses TRBV9 and TRBJ2-7; D perhaps matches TRBD2 (6 bases). Trimming took 2 bases from V and 1 from J, leaving 13 bases between them. The CDR3 loop spans 15 amino acids. Germline V gene lookup returns CDR1 SGDLS and CDR2 YYNGEE. The CDR3 DNA is TGTGCCAGCAGCGTTGGCAGGGACTTATCCTACGAGCAGTACTTC. Translated, it gives CASSVGRDLSYEQYF.

This clonotype has at least ten counts. The chain employs TRBV9 and TRBJ2-5; 8 bases are a match to TRBD1. Germline V gene data show CDR1 as SGDLS and CDR2 as YYNGEE. The CDR3 is 13 residues long. J gave up 5 bases and V 5 bases, and 5 bases lay outside the gene matches. In DNA, the CDR3 is TGTGCCAGCAGTGCGGGACAGGAGGAGACCCAGTACTTC. The encoded protein is CASSAGQEETQYF.

This clonotype showed up many times. The chain employs TRBV9 and TRBJ2-5; no firm D call. The CDR3 consists of 16 residues. The germline V gene encodes CDR1 SGDLS and CDR2 YYNGEE. V gave up 4 bases and J gave up 2 bases, with 18 bases separating them. Here the CDR3 reads CASSSGWAVGQETQYF. The CDR3 DNA reads as TGTGCCAGCAGCTCCGGGTGGGCCGTCGGTCAAGAGACCCAGTACTTC.

This clonotype was seen many times. J is TRBJ1-2 and V is TRBV9, with a tentative D call TRBD1 (6 bases). The CDR3 loop spans 18 amino acids. Germline V lookup: CDR1 SGDLS, CDR2 YYNGEE. V lost 0 bases and J 4 bases, leaving 22 bases between the germline ends. CDR3 DNA sequence: TGTGCCAGCAGCGTAGGGAGAGCAGGGGTCCTTACTCCCTATGGCTACACCTTC. Its protein is CASSVGRAGVLTPYGYTF.

This clonotype is judged medium-sized. The chain has TRBV9 and TRBJ2-5; TRBD1 might be the D (5 bases). This CDR3 has 14 residues. V dropped 2 bases and J dropped 3 bases, with 11 bases sitting between them. CDR1 SGDLS and CDR2 YYNGEE come from the germline V gene. The CDR3, as DNA: TGTGCCAGCAGCGTCGGACATCTCGAAGAGACCCAGTACTTC. Translation: CASSVGHLEETQYF.

This clonotype was observed at least ten times. This rearrangement joins TRBV9 to TRBJ2-3, with 8 bases fitting TRBD1. The germline V gene has CDR1 SGDLS and CDR2 YYNGEE. The CDR3 contains 16 residues. J was trimmed by 1 base and V by 4 bases; bases with no gene match: 8. CDR3 DNA sequence: TGTGCCAGCAGCCCCGACACAGGGGGAGGCACAGATACGCAGTATTTT. As protein: CASSPDTGGGTDTQYF.

This clonotype was observed at least ten times. The genes are TRBV9 and TRBJ2-2; 7 bases map to TRBD1. The germline gives CDR1 SGDLS, CDR2 YYNGEE. The CDR3 runs to 16 residues. Unmatched junction bases numbered 10, after V lost 4 bases and J lost 4 bases. CDR3 sequence: CASSSRQGLRTGELFF. The CDR3 DNA sequence: TGTGCCAGCAGCTCCCGACAGGGTCTTCGCACCGGGGAGCTGTTTTTT.

This clonotype was seen repeatedly, ten times or more. The chain carries TRBV9 and TRBJ1-6, with 7 bases matching TRBD1. This CDR3 is 14 amino acids long. The germline CDR1 and CDR2 sequences are SGDLS and YYNGEE. The J segment lost 9 bases and the V segment lost 4 bases, leaving 7 bases of the junction unmatched. CDR3 sequence (DNA): TGTGCCAGCAGCCGGGACAGTCTAGGTTCACCCCTCCACTTT. Its protein is CASSRDSLGSPLHF. The whole variable domain, filled in from reference TRBV9 and TRBJ1-6, reads DSGVTQTPKHLITATGQRVTLRCSPRSGDLSVYWYQQSLDQGLQFLIQYYNGEERAKGNILERFSAQQFPDLHSELNLSSLELGDSALYFCASSRDSLGSPLHFGNGTRLTVT.

The sample holds many counts of this clonotype. The chain has TRBV9 and TRBJ2-5; D is perhaps TRBD1 or TRBD2 (5 bases each). The CDR3 is 14 amino acids. V was shortened by 4 bases and J by 5 bases, with 15 bases between the two germline ends. Germline lookup yields CDR1 SGDLS and CDR2 YYNGEE. The CDR3 DNA reads TGTGCCAGCAGCCCACGGGACGGGTGGGAGACCCAGTACTTC. Its translation: CASSPRDGWETQYF.

This clonotype was recorded at least ten times. The chain joins TRBV9 to TRBJ2-3, with D possibly TRBD2 on 6 matching bases. This CDR3 contains 15 residues. CDR1 is SGDLS, CDR2 YYNGEE, per germline. Deletions cut 2 bases from V and 0 bases from J, with 10 bases between. In DNA, the CDR3 is TGTGCCAGCAGCGTGCGCGGGACCAGCACAGATACGCAGTATTTT. It is translated as CASSVRGTSTDTQYF.

This clonotype is medium-sized (0.01 to 0.1%) in the sample. The chain recombines TRBV9 with TRBJ1-1; 8 bases align to TRBD1. This CDR3 spans 16 amino acids. Germline V lookup: CDR1 SGDLS, CDR2 YYNGEE. V lost 0 bases to trimming and J lost 2 bases; unmatched junction nucleotides: 6. Here the CDR3 DNA reads TGTGCCAGCAGCGTAGGAGGCAGGGGGCTTAACACTGAAGCTTTCTTT. Its translation: CASSVGGRGLNTEAFF.

This clonotype counts as medium-sized. V gene TRBV9 combines with J gene TRBJ2-3; a weak D match, TRBD2 (6 bases). CDR3 size: 17 residues. Germline CDR1 SGDLS, CDR2 YYNGEE. The V and J ends lost 0 bases and 1 base respectively, with 15 bases between them. The CDR3 nucleotides are TGTGCCAGCAGCGTAGTCGGGGGTTTGACTGGCACAGATACGCAGTATTTT. The encoded protein is CASSVVGGLTGTDTQYF.

This clonotype was counted at least ten times. The chain carries TRBV9 and TRBJ2-7; D uncertain. Germline values: CDR1 SGDLS, CDR2 YYNGEE. Trimming took 4 bases from V and 2 from J, leaving 13 bases between them. The CDR3 sequence is 14 residues long. In DNA, the CDR3 is TGTGCCAGCAGCCCTAGGGCCGAGCCCTACGAGCAGTACTTC. Its translation: CASSPRAEPYEQYF.

This clonotype has at least ten counts. As DNA, the CDR3 is TGTGCCAGCAGCGTAGCTGACGGTGGGGCCCAGCATTTT. This encodes CASSVADGGAQHF. The chain employs TRBV9 and TRBJ1-5; D remains unclear. Trimming pared 0 bases from V and 11 bases from J, leaving 12 bases between. Germline loops: CDR1 SGDLS, CDR2 YYNGEE. This CDR3 has 13 amino acids. Filled out from reference TRBV9 and TRBJ1-5, the complete variable domain reads DSGVTQTPKHLITATGQRVTLRCSPRSGDLSVYWYQQSLDQGLQFLIQYYNGEERAKGNILERFSAQQFPDLHSELNLSSLELGDSALYFCASSVADGGAQHFGDGTRLSIL.

This clonotype was detected many times. The chain carries TRBV9 and TRBJ2-3; no clear D. The CDR3 spans 13 residues. CDR1 SGDLS and CDR2 YYNGEE come from the germline V gene. The V gene lost 5 bases and the J gene lost 4 bases, with 11 bases spanning the gap. CDR3 protein: CASSIQVADTQYF. In DNA form, the CDR3 reads TGTGCCAGCAGTATCCAGGTGGCAGATACGCAGTATTTT.

Ten or more counts support this clonotype. The CDR3 protein is CASSFGQGAGNTEAFF. The CDR3 coding sequence is TGTGCCAGCAGCTTCGGACAGGGTGCAGGGAACACTGAAGCTTTCTTT. The rearrangement joins TRBV9 to TRBJ1-1; 8 nucleotides line up with TRBD1. V lost 4 bases to trimming and J lost 1 base; unmatched junction nucleotides: 9. The CDR3 totals 16 residues. Germline CDR1 SGDLS, CDR2 YYNGEE.

This clonotype was recorded at least ten times. The chain joins TRBV9 to TRBJ1-3; 8 bases agree with TRBD1. In germline, CDR1 is SGDLS, CDR2 YYNGEE. The CDR3 is made up of 16 amino acids. The V segment lost 3 bases and the J segment 2 bases; nucleotides outside the gene matches: 7. CDR3 sequence (DNA): TGTGCCAGCAGCGCCCGATGGGACAGGCCTGGAAACACCATATATTTT. Amino acids: CASSARWDRPGNTIYF. Based on the CDR3 plus reference TRBV9 and TRBJ1-3, the full variable domain is DSGVTQTPKHLITATGQRVTLRCSPRSGDLSVYWYQQSLDQGLQFLIQYYNGEERAKGNILERFSAQQFPDLHSELNLSSLELGDSALYFCASSARWDRPGNTIYFGEGSWLTVV.

This clonotype occurred many times. This chain uses TRBV9 with TRBJ1-4; D is perhaps TRBD1 (5 bases). The CDR3 runs 14 residues. Germline CDR1 is SGDLS and CDR2 is YYNGEE. The V end was cut by 0 bases, the J end by 7 bases, with 10 bases between. The CDR3 protein is CASSVGSGIEKLFF. As DNA, the CDR3 is TGTGCCAGCAGCGTAGGGTCAGGGATTGAAAAACTGTTTTTT. Supplemented by reference TRBV9 and TRBJ1-4, the full variable domain reads DSGVTQTPKHLITATGQRVTLRCSPRSGDLSVYWYQQSLDQGLQFLIQYYNGEERAKGNILERFSAQQFPDLHSELNLSSLELGDSALYFCASSVGSGIEKLFFGSGTQLSVL.

This clonotype has ten or more counts. This chain joins TRBV9 and TRBJ2-1; 10 nucleotides match TRBD2. The CDR3 extends over 16 amino acids. V was pared by 5 bases and J by 7 bases, with 12 bases of the junction left unmatched. The germline gives CDR1 SGDLS, CDR2 YYNGEE. The CDR3 sequence is CASSGPTSGIGNEQFF. CDR3 nucleotide sequence: TGTGCCAGCAGTGGTCCTACTAGCGGGATCGGTAATGAGCAGTTCTTC.

This clonotype was observed at least ten times. The chain links TRBV9 to TRBJ2-3; the D gene is possibly TRBD2 (6 bases). CDR1 is SGDLS and CDR2 is YYNGEE in the germline V gene. There are 15 residues in the CDR3. V was cut by 2 bases and J by 1 base, with 11 bases left in between. CDR3 coding DNA: TGTGCCAGCAGCGTGAGGGGCGGGGGCACAGATACGCAGTATTTT. Translation gives CASSVRGGGTDTQYF.